The TCR beta chain under discussion was sequenced for a study of blood T cell repertoires in COVID-19. This CDR3 is 15 amino acids long. Between the trimmed V and J ends, which lost 6 bases and 7 bases, there was a span of 16 bases. Germline V gene sequence: CDR1 SEHNR, CDR2 FQNEAQ (reference sequence). The repertoire was sequenced with immunoSEQ multiplex PCR; TCRdb's copy has only in-frame clones and lacks some. The profile covers about 100,000 clones, with 85% to 90% appearing a single time and around 1.5% taken by the ten largest. The chain couples TRBV7-9 to TRBJ1-6, with D perhaps TRBD1 (6 bases). What was sequenced was peripheral blood. The clonotype was recovered from a human donor with active COVID-19. The donor label of this sample is uncertain. The CDR3 coding sequence is TGTGCCAGCAGTAATGGACAGTCTAGGAATTCACCCCTCCACTTT. Protein: CASSNGQSRNSPLHF.